These 15 T cell receptor beta chains share one sample of origin, sequenced in a study of response to subunit inactivated influenza vaccine. TCRdb processed the RT-PCR reads anew with MiXCR; each CDR3 protein has one entry. The data hold hundreds of thousands of distinct CDR3 sequences, with roughly 27% observed a single time. The sample consisted of CD4+ T cells sorted from PBMCs, taken more than 4 days after vaccination. Receptor source: a man aged 45-65 years who received an inactivated influenza vaccine.

CDR3: CASSFRGALDTQYF. Here the CDR3 DNA reads TGCGCCAGCAGCTTCAGGGGTGCCCTAGATACGCAGTATTTT. The chain joins TRBV5-1 to TRBJ2-3; the D gene is possibly TRBD1 (6 bases). The CDR3 consists of 14 residues. Germline V gives CDR1 SGHRS, CDR2 YFSETQ. V was cut by 2 bases and J by 5 bases, with 12 bases left in between.

This clonotype was counted between two and nine times. This chain joins TRBV3-1 and TRBJ2-1; D assignment may be TRBD1 or TRBD2 (5 bases each). CDR1 LGHDT and CDR2 YNNKEL come from the germline V gene (reference sequence). The V end was cut by 3 bases, the J end by 7 bases, with 19 bases between. The CDR3 is 16 amino acids. The CDR3 sequence is CASSQRGRGRGNEQFF. Here the CDR3 DNA reads TGTGCCAGCAGCCAGAGGGGCCGCGGCCGAGGGAATGAGCAGTTCTTC.

The V and J genes are TRBV2 and TRBJ1-1; a possible D gene is TRBD1 (6 bases). Germline CDR1 is SNHLY and CDR2 is FYNNEI. Trimming cost V 1 base and J 6 bases, with 21 bases left between them. The CDR3 is 17 amino acids. CDR3 residues: CASSEVGVGTKGPEAFF. The CDR3 nucleotides read TGTGCCAGCAGTGAAGTGGGGGTGGGGACAAAAGGTCCTGAAGCTTTCTTT.

The rearrangement links TRBV19 to TRBJ2-7, with TRBD1 identical over 7 bases. The CDR3 is made up of 14 amino acids. Germline values: CDR1 LNHDA, CDR2 SQIVND (reference sequence). The J segment lost 2 bases and the V segment lost 5 bases, leaving 6 bases of the junction unmatched. DNA of the CDR3: TGTGCCAGTAGTGACGGGACAGCCACCTACGAGCAGTACTTC. It encodes CASSDGTATYEQYF.

This clonotype was detected only a few times. The gene calls are TRBV25-1 and TRBJ2-7; tentative D call: TRBD1 (6 bases). The CDR3 runs 18 residues. CDR1 and CDR2 (germline): MGHDK, SYGVNS. Trimming pared 2 bases from V and 3 bases from J, leaving 23 bases between. The chain's CDR3 is CASSETRTGRVGVYEQYF. As DNA, the CDR3 is TGTGCCAGCAGTGAAACCCGAACAGGGCGAGTTGGAGTCTACGAGCAGTACTTC.

This clonotype has only a few counts. The gene calls are TRBV5-1 and TRBJ2-5; unclear D gene. The V gene lost 3 bases and the J gene lost 1 base, with 7 bases spanning the gap. The CDR3 sequence is 13 residues long. Germline V gene sequence: CDR1 SGHRS, CDR2 YFSETQ. CDR3 sequence: CASSSPTQETQYF. In nucleotides, the CDR3 is TGCGCCAGCAGCTCGCCCACCCAAGAGACCCAGTACTTC.

This chain uses TRBV6-4 with TRBJ2-1; TRBD2 matches at 10 bases. Looked up from germline, CDR1 is MRHNA and CDR2 is SNTAGT. Trimming cost V 3 bases and J 6 bases; bases outside gene matches: 11. The CDR3 has 17 residues. As DNA, the CDR3 is TGTGCCAGCAGTGAATCGGCTAGCGGGAGTCGGGTCAATGAGCAGTTCTTC. It translates to CASSESASGSRVNEQFF.

This clonotype was seen only a few times. V usage is TRBV11-2 and J usage is TRBJ2-7, with 10 bases identical to TRBD2. The CDR3 loop spans 16 amino acids. Trimming cost V 6 bases and J 3 bases; bases outside gene matches: 11. The germline V gene has CDR1 SGHAT and CDR2 FQNNGV. CDR3 residues: CASRQTAAGGVYEQYF. In DNA form, the CDR3 reads TGTGCCAGCAGACAAACAGCAGCGGGGGGGGTCTACGAGCAGTACTTC.

This clonotype was observed a handful of times. The chain combines TRBV5-6 with TRBJ2-1; TRBD2 matches at 9 bases. Unmatched junction bases numbered 4, after V lost 0 bases and J lost 3 bases. The CDR3 runs to 16 residues. Germline V gene lookup returns CDR1 SGHDT and CDR2 YYEEEE. The DNA for the CDR3 is TGTGCCAGCAGCTTGGGGACTAGCGAACACTACAATGAGCAGTTCTTC. Protein sequence: CASSLGTSEHYNEQFF.

This clonotype has a handful of counts. V is TRBV7-2 and J is TRBJ1-2; the D gene is possibly TRBD1 (5 bases). V shed 5 bases and J shed 12 bases, with 13 bases lying between them. Germline values: CDR1 SGHTA, CDR2 FQGNSA. The CDR3 totals 11 residues. Here the CDR3 reads CASSAAGDHTF. The CDR3 DNA reads TGTGCCAGCAGCGCCGCCGGGGACCACACCTTC.

This clonotype was observed at least ten times. As DNA, the CDR3 is TGTGCCAGCAGCTTAGCCTTGGTTGGCGGGGAGCTGTTTTTT. Translated, it gives CASSLALVGGELFF. The chain couples TRBV7-2 to TRBJ2-2; no definite D call. The length of the CDR3 is 14 residues. V was cut by 0 bases and J by 7 bases, with 9 bases left in between. Germline-derived CDR1 and CDR2 are SGHTA and FQGNSA.

J is TRBJ2-3 and V is TRBV9; no clear D gene. Germline CDR1 and CDR2: SGDLS and YYNGEE. The CDR3 length is 14 residues. The V end was cut by 4 bases, the J end by 1 base, with 10 bases between. The CDR3 region has the DNA TGTGCCAGCAGCCCCTACACACGCACAGATACGCAGTATTTT. It encodes CASSPYTRTDTQYF.

The gene calls are TRBV2 and TRBJ2-1, with 9 positions matching TRBD1. Trimming took 6 bases from V and 5 from J; bases not matched to a gene: 8. Germline lookup yields CDR1 SNHLY and CDR2 FYNNEI. The CDR3 runs 15 residues. CDR3 sequence (DNA): TGTGCCAGCAGGGCGCCGGGACAGGGCGACAATGAGCAGTTCTTC. Translated: CASRAPGQGDNEQFF.

The chain joins TRBV4-3 to TRBJ2-7; tentatively, D is TRBD1 (5 bases). Trimming removed 0 bases at V and 6 bases at J, with 15 bases between. In germline, CDR1 is LGHNA, CDR2 YSLEER. The length of the CDR3 is 15 residues. The CDR3 nucleotides are TGCGCCAGCAGCCAAGATCGCGCAGGGTCCGGCGAGCAGTACTTC. Residues: CASSQDRAGSGEQYF.

The J gene is TRBJ2-3, the V gene TRBV10-3; a possible D gene is TRBD2 (6 bases). This CDR3 contains 16 residues. Germline V gives CDR1 ENHRY, CDR2 SYGVKD. Deletions cut 2 bases from V and 0 bases from J, with 12 bases between. CDR3 sequence: CAISEKGGISTDTQYF. CDR3 DNA sequence: TGTGCCATCAGTGAGAAAGGCGGGATTAGCACAGATACGCAGTATTTT.